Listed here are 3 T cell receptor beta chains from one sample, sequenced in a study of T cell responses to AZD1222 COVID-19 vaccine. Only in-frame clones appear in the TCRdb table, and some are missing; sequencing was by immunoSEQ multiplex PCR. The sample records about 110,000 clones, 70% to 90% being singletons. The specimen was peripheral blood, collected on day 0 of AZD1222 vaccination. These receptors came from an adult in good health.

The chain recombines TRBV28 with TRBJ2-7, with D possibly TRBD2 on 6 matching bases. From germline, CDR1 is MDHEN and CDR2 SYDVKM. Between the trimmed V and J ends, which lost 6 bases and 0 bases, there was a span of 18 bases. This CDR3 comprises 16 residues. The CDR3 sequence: CASRRTSFQSSYEQYF. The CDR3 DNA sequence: TGTGCCAGCAGGAGAACTAGCTTTCAGAGCTCCTACGAGCAGTACTTC.

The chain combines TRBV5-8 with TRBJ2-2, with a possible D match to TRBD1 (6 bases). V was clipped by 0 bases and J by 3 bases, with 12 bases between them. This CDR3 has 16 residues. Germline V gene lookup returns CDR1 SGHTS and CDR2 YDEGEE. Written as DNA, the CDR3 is TGTGCCAGCAGCTTGGACAGGGCTTATGACACCGGGGAGCTGTTTTTT. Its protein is CASSLDRAYDTGELFF.

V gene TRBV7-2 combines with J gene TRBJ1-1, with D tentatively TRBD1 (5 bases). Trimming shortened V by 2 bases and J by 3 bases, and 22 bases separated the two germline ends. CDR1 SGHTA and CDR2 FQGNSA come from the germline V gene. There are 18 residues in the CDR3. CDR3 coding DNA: TGTGCCAGCAGCTTATTCGCAGGGCTTATGGGAGGGGACACTGAAGCTTTCTTT. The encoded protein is CASSLFAGLMGGDTEAFF.